This TCR beta chain derives from a study of neoadjuvant anti-PD-1 for oral cavity cancer. Overall study context: Patients without progression got a fourth dose around day 43.

The sample holds one count of this clone. What it binds is unknown. V gave up 1 base and J gave up 6 bases, with 6 bases separating them. The CDR3 contains 11 residues. The germline CDR1 and CDR2 sequences are DFQATT and SNEGSKA (reference sequence). Study-level findings and limits: Post-nivolumab, blood T cell clonality was significantly elevated in non-responders.

Six replicates per PBMC sample, mostly from 480 ng of genomic DNA. Generated by immunoSEQ multiplex PCR, the TCRdb table keeps only in-frame clones and is missing some. The profile shows about 42,000 clones, 77% of them singletons. Time point defined: after neoadjuvant nivolumab, at surgical resection. These oral cavity squamous cell carcinomas were HPV-negative and locally advanced. V is TRBV20-1 and J is TRBJ1-2, with D unclear. The receptor comes from a person between 40 and 85 years old with oral cavity squamous cell carcinoma. The specimen comprised PBMCs, sampled after nivolumab (anti-PD-1) treatment. The CDR3 region is CSARVGDGYTF. CDR3 nucleotide sequence: TGCAGTGCTAGAGTGGGCGATGGCTACACCTTC.